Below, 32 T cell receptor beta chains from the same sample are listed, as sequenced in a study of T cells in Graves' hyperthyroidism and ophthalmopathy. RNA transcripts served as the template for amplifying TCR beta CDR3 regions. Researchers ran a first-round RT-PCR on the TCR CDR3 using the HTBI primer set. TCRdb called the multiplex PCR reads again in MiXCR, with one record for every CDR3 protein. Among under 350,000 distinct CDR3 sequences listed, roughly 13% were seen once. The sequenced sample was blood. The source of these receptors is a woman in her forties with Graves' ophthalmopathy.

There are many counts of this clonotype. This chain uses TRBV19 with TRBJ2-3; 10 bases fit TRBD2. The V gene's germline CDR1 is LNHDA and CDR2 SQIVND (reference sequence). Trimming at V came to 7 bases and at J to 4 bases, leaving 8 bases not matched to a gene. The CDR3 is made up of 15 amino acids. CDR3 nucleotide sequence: TGTGCCAGTAAAACTAGCGGGGCCGCCCCAGATACGCAGTATTTT. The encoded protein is CASKTSGAAPDTQYF.

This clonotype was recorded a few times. CDR3: CSVLQGASYEQYF. The CDR3 region has the DNA TGCAGCGTTTTACAGGGCGCCTCCTACGAGCAGTACTTC. This sequence joins TRBV29-1 and TRBJ2-7; tentative D call: TRBD1 (6 bases). This CDR3 comprises 13 residues. Between the trimmed V and J ends, which lost 5 bases and 0 bases, there was a span of 11 bases. The V gene's germline CDR1 is SQVTM and CDR2 ANQGSEA.

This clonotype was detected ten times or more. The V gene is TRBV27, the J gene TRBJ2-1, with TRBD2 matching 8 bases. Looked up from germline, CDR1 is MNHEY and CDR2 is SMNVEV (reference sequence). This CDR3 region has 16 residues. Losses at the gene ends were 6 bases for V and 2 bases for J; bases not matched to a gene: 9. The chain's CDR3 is CASRREGGRTYNEQFF. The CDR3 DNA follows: TGTGCCAGCAGAAGAGAGGGCGGGAGGACCTACAATGAGCAGTTCTTC.

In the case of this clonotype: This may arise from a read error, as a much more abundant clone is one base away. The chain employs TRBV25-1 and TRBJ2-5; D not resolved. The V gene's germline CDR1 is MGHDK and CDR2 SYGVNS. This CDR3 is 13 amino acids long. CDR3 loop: CPSSDGPQETQYF. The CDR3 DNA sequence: TGTCCCAGCAGTGATGGACCCCAAGAGACCCAGTACTTC.

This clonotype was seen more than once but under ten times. The DNA of the CDR3 is TGCGCCAGCAGCCCTATCGGACAGGGACGGAAGACCCAGTACTTC. It specifies CASSPIGQGRKTQYF. The chain links TRBV4-3 to TRBJ2-5; 8 positions match TRBD1. The CDR3 totals 15 residues. CDR1 LGHNA and CDR2 YSLEER come from the germline V gene. Trimming at V came to 4 bases and at J to 6 bases, leaving 10 bases not matched to a gene.

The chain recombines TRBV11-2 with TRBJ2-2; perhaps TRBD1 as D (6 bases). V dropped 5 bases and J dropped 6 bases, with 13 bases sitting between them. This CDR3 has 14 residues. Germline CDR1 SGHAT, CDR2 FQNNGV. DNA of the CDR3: TGTGCCAGCAGCAGCTTCGACAGGTCCGGGGAGCTGTTTTTT. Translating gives CASSSFDRSGELFF.

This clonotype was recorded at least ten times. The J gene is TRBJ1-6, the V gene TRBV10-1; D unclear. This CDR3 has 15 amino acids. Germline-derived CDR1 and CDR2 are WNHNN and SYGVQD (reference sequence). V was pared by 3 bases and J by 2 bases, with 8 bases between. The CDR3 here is CASSETDAYNSPLHF. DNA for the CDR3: TGCGCCAGCAGTGAAACGGACGCCTATAATTCACCCCTCCACTTT.

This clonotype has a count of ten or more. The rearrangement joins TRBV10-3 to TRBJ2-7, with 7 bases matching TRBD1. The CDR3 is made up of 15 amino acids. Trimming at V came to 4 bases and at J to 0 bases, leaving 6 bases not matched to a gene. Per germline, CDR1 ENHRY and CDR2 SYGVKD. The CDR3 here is CAISAKGQASYEQYF. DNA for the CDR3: TGTGCCATCAGTGCTAAAGGACAGGCCTCCTACGAGCAGTACTTC.

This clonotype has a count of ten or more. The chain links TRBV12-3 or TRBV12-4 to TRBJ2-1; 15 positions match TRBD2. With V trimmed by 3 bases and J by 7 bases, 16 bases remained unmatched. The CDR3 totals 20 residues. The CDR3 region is CASSFVGLAGGHPSPNEQFF. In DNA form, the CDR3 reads TGTGCCAGCAGTTTCGTTGGACTAGCGGGAGGGCACCCATCGCCTAATGAGCAGTTCTTC.

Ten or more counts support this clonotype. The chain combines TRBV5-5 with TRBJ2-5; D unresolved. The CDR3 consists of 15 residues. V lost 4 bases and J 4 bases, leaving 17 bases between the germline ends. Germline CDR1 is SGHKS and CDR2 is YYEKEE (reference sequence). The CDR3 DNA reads TGTGCCAGCAGCCCAGACCCTGCACCGCTAGAGACCCAGTACTTC. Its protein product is CASSPDPAPLETQYF.

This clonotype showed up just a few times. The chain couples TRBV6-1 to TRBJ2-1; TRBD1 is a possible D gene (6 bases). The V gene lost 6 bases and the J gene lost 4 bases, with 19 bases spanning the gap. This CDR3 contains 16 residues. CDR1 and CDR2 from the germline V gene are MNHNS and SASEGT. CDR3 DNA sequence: TGTGCCAGCAGAGCTCAAGCCCAAGACAGGTACAATGAGCAGTTCTTC. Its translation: CASRAQAQDRYNEQFF.

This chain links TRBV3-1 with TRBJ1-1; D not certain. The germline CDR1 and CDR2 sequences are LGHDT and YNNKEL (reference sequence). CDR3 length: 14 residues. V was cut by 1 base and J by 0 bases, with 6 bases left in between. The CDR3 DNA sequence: TGTGCCAGCAGCCAAGCGCAGCTGAACACTGAAGCTTTCTTT. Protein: CASSQAQLNTEAFF.

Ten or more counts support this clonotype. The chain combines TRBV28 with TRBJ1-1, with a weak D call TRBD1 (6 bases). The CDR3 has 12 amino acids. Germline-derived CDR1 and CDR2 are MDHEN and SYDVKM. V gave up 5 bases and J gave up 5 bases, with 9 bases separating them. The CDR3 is CASSTGITEAFF. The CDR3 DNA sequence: TGTGCCAGCAGTACAGGGATTACTGAAGCTTTCTTT.

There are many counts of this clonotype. The CDR3 DNA reads as TGTGCCAGCAGTTTATCGTGGGCAGGGACCGGGGAGCTGTTTTTT. The encoded protein is CASSLSWAGTGELFF. The V call is TRBV27, the J call TRBJ2-2; D is possibly TRBD1 (5 bases). V shed 0 bases and J shed 5 bases, with 10 bases lying between them. CDR1 MNHEY and CDR2 SMNVEV come from the germline V gene (reference sequence). The CDR3 consists of 15 residues.

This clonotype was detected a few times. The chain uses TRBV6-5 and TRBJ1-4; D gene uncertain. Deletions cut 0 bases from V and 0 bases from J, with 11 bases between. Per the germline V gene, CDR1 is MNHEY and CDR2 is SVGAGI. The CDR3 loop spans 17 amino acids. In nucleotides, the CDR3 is TGTGCCAGCAGTTACTCTTTCAGTGATACAACTAATGAAAAACTGTTTTTT. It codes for CASSYSFSDTTNEKLFF.

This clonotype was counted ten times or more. In DNA, the CDR3 is TGTGCCAGCAGGCCCCCACTCAGCGGGAGTGTCGACAATGAGCAGTTCTTC. Translating it yields CASRPPLSGSVDNEQFF. The V call is TRBV28, the J call TRBJ2-1; 8 nucleotides line up with TRBD2. CDR3 length: 17 residues. The germline gives CDR1 MDHEN, CDR2 SYDVKM. The trim removed 6 bases at V and 5 bases at J, leaving 15 bases unmatched. The variable domain in full, with the rest retrieved from reference TRBV28 and TRBJ2-1, is DVKVTQSSRYLVKRTGEKVFLECVQDMDHENMFWYRQDPGLGLRLIYFSYDVKMKEKGDIPEGYSVSREKKERFSLILESASTNQTSMYLCASRPPLSGSVDNEQFFGPGTRLTVL.

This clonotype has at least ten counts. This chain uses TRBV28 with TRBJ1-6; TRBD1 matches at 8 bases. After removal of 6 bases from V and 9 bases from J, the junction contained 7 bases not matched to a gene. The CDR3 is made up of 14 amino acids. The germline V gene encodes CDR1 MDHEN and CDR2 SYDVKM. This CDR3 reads CASSLGQGSSPLHF. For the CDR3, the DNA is TGTGCCAGCAGCCTCGGACAGGGTAGTTCACCCCTCCACTTT.

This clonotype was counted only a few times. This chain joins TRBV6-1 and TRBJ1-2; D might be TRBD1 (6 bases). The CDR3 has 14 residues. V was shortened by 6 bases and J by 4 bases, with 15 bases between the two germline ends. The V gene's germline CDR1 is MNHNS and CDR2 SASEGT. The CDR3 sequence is CASSPRGPSYGYTF. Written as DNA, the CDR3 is TGTGCCAGCAGCCCCAGGGGTCCTTCCTATGGCTACACCTTC.

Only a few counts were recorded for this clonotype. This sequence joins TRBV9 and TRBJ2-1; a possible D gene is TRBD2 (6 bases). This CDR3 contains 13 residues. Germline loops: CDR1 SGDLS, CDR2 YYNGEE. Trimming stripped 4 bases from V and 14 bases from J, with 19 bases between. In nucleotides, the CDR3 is TGTGCCAGCAGCCCCAGTGAGTGGGAGGTCGAGTTCTTC. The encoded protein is CASSPSEWEVEFF.

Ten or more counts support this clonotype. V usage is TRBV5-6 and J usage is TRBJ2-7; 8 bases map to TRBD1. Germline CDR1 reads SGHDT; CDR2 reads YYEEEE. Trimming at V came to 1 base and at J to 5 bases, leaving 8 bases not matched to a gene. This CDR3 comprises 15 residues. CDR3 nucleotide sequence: TGTGCCAGCAGCTTGCTCGGGACAGGTCCCCACGAGCAGTACTTC. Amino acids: CASSLLGTGPHEQYF.

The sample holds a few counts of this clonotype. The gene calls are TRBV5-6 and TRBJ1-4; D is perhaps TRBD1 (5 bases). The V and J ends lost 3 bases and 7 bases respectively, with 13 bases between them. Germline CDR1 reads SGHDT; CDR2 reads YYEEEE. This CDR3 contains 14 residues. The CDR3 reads CASSSNRRGEKLFF. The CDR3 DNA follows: TGTGCCAGCAGCTCGAACAGGAGGGGTGAAAAACTGTTTTTT.

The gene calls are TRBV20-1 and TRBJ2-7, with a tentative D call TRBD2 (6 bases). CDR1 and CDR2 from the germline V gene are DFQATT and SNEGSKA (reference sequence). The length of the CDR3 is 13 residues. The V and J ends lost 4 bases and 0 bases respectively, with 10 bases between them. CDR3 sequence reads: CSAMGLSSYEQYF. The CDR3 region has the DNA TGCAGTGCTATGGGACTTTCCTCCTACGAGCAGTACTTC.

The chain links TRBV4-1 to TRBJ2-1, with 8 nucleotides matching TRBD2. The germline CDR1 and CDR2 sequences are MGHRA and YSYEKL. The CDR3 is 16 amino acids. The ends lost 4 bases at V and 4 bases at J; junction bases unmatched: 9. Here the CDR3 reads CASSRRTSTLYNEQFF. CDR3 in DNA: TGCGCCAGCAGCCGGAGGACTAGCACCCTATACAATGAGCAGTTCTTC.

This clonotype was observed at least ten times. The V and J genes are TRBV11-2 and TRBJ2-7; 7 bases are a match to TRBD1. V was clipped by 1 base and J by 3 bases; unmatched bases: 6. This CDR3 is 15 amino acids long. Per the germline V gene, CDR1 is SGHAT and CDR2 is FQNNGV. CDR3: CASSLGTGSYYEQYF. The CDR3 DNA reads TGTGCCAGCAGCTTAGGGACAGGCAGCTACTACGAGCAGTACTTC.

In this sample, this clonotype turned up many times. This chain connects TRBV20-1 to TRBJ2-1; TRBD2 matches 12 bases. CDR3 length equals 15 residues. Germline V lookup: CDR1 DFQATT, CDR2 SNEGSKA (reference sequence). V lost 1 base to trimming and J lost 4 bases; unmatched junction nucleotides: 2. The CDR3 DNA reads TGCAGTGCTAGAGGTACTAGCGGGGGGTACAATGAGCAGTTCTTC. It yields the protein CSARGTSGGYNEQFF.

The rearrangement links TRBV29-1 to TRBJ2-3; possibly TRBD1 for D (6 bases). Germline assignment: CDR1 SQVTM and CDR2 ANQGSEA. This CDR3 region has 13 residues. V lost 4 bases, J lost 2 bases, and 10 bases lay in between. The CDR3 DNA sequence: TGCAGCGTTGGAGGGGGTCCCACAGATACGCAGTATTTT. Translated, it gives CSVGGGPTDTQYF.

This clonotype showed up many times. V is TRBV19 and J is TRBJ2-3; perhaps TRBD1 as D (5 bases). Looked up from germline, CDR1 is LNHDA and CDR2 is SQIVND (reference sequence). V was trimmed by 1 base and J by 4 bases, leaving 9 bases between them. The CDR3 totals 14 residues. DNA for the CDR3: TGTGCCAGTAGTATAGCAGGGAACGCAGATACGCAGTATTTT. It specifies CASSIAGNADTQYF.

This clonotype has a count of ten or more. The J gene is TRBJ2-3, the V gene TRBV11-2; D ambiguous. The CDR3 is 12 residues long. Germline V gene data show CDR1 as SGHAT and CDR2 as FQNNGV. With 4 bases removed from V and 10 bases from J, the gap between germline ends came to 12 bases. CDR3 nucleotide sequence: TGTGCCAGCAGCTGGAACTATGGGGCGCAGTATTTT. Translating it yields CASSWNYGAQYF.

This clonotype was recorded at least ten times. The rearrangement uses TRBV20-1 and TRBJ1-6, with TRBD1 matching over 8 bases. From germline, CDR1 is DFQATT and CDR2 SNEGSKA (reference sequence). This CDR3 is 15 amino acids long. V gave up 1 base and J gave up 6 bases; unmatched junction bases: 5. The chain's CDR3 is CSARAGGAGNSPLHF. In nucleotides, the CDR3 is TGCAGTGCTAGAGCAGGGGGCGCGGGTAATTCACCCCTCCACTTT.

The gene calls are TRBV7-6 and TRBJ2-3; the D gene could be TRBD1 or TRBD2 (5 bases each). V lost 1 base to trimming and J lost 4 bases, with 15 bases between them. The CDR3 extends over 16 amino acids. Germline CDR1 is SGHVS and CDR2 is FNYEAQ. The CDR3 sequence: CASSLVTAGSADTQYF. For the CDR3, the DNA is TGTGCCAGCAGCTTAGTAACGGCAGGGAGCGCAGATACGCAGTATTTT.

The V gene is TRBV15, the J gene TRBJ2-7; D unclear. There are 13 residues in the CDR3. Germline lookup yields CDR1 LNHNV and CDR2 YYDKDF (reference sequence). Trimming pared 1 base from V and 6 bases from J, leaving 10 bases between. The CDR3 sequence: CATSRVPLSEQYF. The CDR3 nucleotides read TGTGCCACCAGCAGAGTGCCGCTTTCCGAGCAGTACTTC.

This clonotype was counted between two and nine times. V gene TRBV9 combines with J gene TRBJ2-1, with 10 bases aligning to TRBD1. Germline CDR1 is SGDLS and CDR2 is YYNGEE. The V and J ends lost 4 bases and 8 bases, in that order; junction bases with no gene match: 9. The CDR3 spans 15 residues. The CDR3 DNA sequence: TGTGCCAGCAGCAAACGGACAGGGGGGCGCGATGAGCAGTTCTTC. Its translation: CASSKRTGGRDEQFF. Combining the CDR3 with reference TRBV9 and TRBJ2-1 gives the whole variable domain DSGVTQTPKHLITATGQRVTLRCSPRSGDLSVYWYQQSLDQGLQFLIQYYNGEERAKGNILERFSAQQFPDLHSELNLSSLELGDSALYFCASSKRTGGRDEQFFGPGTRLTVL.